The T cell receptor (beta chain) described here comes from a study of control samples from healthy donors and cancer patients. Trimming cost V 6 bases and J 5 bases, with 7 bases left between them. Germline V gene sequence: CDR1 MGHDK, CDR2 SYGVNS. The CDR3 totals 11 residues. Method: immunoSEQ multiplex PCR; TCRdb's copy keeps in-frame clones and lacks some. Found here are 99,000 or so clones, 82% of them singletons; the top ten hold about 2%. This clone was seen only once. The chain couples TRBV25-1 to TRBJ1-1; D may be TRBD1 (5 bases). The receptor was derived from a man between 60 and 70 years old in good health. Sequencing was done on a sample of blood. The CDR3 DNA sequence: TGTGCCAGCAGGGGGGGGACTGAAGCTTTCTTT. Amino acids: CASRGGTEAFF. Full variable domain (missing parts from reference TRBV25-1 and TRBJ1-1): EADIYQTPRYLVIGTGKKITLECSQTMGHDKMYWYQQDPGMELHLIHYSYGVNSTEKGDLSSESTVSRIRTEHFPLTLESARPSHTSQYLCASRGGTEAFFGQGTRLTVV.